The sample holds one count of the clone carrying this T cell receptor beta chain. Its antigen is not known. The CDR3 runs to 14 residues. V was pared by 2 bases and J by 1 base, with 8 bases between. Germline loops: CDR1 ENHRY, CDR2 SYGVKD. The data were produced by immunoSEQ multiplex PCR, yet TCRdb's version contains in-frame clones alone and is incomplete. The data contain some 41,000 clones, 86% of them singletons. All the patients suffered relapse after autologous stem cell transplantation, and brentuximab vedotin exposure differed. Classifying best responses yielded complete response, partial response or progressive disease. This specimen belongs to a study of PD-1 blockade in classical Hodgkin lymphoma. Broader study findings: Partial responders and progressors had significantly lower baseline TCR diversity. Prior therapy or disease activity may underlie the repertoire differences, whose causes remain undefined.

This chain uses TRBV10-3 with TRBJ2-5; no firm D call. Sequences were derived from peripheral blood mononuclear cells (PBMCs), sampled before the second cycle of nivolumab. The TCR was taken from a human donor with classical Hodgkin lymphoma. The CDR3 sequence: CAISEGQLQETQYF. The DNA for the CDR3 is TGTGCCATCAGTGAGGGCCAGCTCCAAGAGACCCAGTACTTC.